The T cell receptor (beta chain) under discussion was sequenced for a study of T-cell memory formation after mild COVID-19 (dated by TCRdb to the early 2020s). Regarding the study in general: TCR sequence clusters from the two donors were largely donor specific. In two donors, T-cell clones that expanded and contracted after mild COVID-19 were followed by sequencing TCRalpha and TCRbeta repertoires longitudinally. The cohort was made up of two young adult volunteers, one female and one male, who were previously healthy. What the authors observed across the whole study: From day 15 to 85, contracting clones showed balanced CD4/CD8 phenotypes, whereas a second wave of clones that expanded from day 15 to 37 leaned towards CD4+. Only a couple of mild cases were covered by the study, and larger cohorts that include severe cases with pre-infection samples were considered necessary. Contracting CD4+ clones were found mainly in CM and EM memory subsets, while CD8+ clones were enriched in EMRA. The detection of some responding clones in pre-infection memory suggests that pre-existing cross-reactive memory T cells joined the SARS-CoV-2 response. SARS-CoV-2 specificity of the second-wave clones peaking on day 37 was not confirmed.

Ficoll-Paque density gradient centrifugation was used to isolate PBMCs. Taken from the germline V gene, the CDR1 and CDR2 loops are SGHNT and YENEEA. Relative to germline, V is 5 bases shorter and J is 8 bases shorter, with 13 bases between their ends. Inclusive of the bounding cysteine and phenylalanine, the CDR3 is 13 residues long. CDR3 DNA only is kept here, 39 bases in frame from base 1. Of note for this clonotype: Which antigen it targets is not known. No quality values exist for individual bases; no much larger clone is one base distant.

The run used an Illumina NovaSeq 6000. cDNA libraries for TCRalpha and TCRbeta were prepared by 5'RACE using constant-segment primers, with sample barcodes and unique molecular identifiers added. RNA was extracted from every sample with Trizol reagent. The libraries were amplified in two PCR steps, and the second step added a second sample barcode and Illumina TruSeq adapters. Sequencing of the libraries was done on an Illumina NovaSeq, producing 2 x 150 bp paired-end reads. In the paper's pipeline: Demultiplexing of reads and collapsing into UMI-guided consensus sequences were performed with migec v1.2.7. Using mixcr v2.1.11, UMI consensuses were aligned to TRA and TRB V and J templates and then assembled into clonotypes. Expanded or contracted clonotypes were those called significant by both edgeR and NoisET, with noise models trained on biological replicates. For edgeR calls, the thresholds were a false discovery rate-adjusted p below 0.01 and a log2 fold-change of 1. PCA with hierarchical clustering of max-normalized trajectories of the 1000 most abundant clonotypes was used as exploratory dynamics analysis. Separately sequenced CD4+ and CD8+ repertoires were used to assign the CD4 or CD8 phenotype of responding clones. The public reads were run again by TCRdb, first through fastp at Q25 and then through MiXCR, and only productive beta chains were kept. Each CDR3 protein appears once, grouped with its most common genes and DNA. TCRdb, not the original authors, processed these V and J calls. Within this sample are 200,000 to 250,000 distinct CDR3 sequences, with approximately 10% of them counted one time only. The ten biggest clones cover 20% to 25% of the sample.

The sequenced sample was PBMCs or a T cell subset sorted from them (not recorded which). The receptor's source is a man aged 18 to 30 who had mild COVID-19 (a few samples of this study predate the infection). The sample titles of this study are shuffled in the database, so cell type and time point are left out; the donor was told from shared clones. The receptor chain draws on TRBV11-3 and TRBJ2-1, with the D gene not confidently named. The CDR3 is CASSLIGGDEQFF. The nucleotide sequence is TGTGCCAGCAGCCTCATCGGTGGTGATGAGCAGTTCTTC. With the portions outside the CDR3 filled from the reference TRBV11-3 and TRBJ2-1 genes, the complete variable region becomes EAGVVQSPRYKIIEKKQPVAFWCNPISGHNTLYWYLQNLGQGPELLIRYENEEAVDDSQLPKDRFSAERLKGVDSTLKIQPAELGDSAVYLCASSLIGGDEQFFGPGTRLTVL.